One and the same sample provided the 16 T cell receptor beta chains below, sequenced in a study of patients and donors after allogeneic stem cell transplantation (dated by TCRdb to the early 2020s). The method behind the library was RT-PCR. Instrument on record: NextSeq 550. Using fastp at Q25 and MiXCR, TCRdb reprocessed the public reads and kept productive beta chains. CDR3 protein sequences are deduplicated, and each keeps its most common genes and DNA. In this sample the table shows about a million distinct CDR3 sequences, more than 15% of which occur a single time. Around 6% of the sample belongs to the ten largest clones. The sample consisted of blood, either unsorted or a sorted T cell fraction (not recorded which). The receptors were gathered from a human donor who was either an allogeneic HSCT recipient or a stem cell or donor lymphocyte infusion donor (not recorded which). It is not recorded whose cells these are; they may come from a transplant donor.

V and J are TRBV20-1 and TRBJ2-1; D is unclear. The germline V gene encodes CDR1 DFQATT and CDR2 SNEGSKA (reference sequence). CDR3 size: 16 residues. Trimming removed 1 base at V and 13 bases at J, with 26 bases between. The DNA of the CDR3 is TGCAGTGCTAGAGTTCTTCAAGCTGCAGTTTTTATCGACCAGTTCTTC. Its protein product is CSARVLQAAVFIDQFF.

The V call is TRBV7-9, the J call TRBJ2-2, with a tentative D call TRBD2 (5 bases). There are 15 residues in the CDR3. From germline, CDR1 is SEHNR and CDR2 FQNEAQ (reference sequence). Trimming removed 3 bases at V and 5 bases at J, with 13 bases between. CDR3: CASSFTSGTTGELFF. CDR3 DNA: TGTGCCAGCAGCTTTACTAGTGGCACAACCGGGGAGCTGTTTTTT.

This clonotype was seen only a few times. This chain's CDR3 is CASSGGDRINSYEQYF. The CDR3 DNA follows: TGTGCCAGCAGCGGGGGGGACAGAATCAACTCCTACGAGCAGTACTTC. The V call is TRBV9, the J call TRBJ2-7; tentatively, D is TRBD1 (7 bases). The CDR3 length is 16 residues. CDR1 is SGDLS, CDR2 YYNGEE, per germline. V lost 3 bases, J lost 0 bases, and 16 bases lay in between.

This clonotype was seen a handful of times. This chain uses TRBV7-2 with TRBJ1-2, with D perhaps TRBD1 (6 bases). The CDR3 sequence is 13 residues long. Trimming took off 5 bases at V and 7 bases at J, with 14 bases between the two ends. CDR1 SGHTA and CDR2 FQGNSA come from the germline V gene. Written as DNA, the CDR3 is TGTGCCAGCAGCCGAGAAACAGGGTCTGGCTACACCTTC. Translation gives CASSRETGSGYTF.

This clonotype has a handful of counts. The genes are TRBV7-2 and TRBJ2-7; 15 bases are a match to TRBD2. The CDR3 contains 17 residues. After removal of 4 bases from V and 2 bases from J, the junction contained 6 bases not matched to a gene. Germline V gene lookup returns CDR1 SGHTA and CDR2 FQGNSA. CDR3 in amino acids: CASSWGTSGRSTYEQYF. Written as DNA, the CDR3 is TGTGCCAGCAGCTGGGGGACTAGCGGGAGGTCCACCTACGAGCAGTACTTC. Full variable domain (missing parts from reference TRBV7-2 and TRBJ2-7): GAGVSQSPSNKVTEKGKDVELRCDPISGHTALYWYRQSLGQGLEFLIYFQGNSAPDKSGLPSDRFSAERTGGSVSTLTIQRTQQEDSAVYLCASSWGTSGRSTYEQYFGPGTRLTVT.

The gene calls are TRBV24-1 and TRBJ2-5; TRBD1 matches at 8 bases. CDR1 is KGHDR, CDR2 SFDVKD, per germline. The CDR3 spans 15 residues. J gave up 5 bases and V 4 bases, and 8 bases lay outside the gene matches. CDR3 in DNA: TGTGCCACCAGTGACCCCGGACAGGGTCGGGAGACCCAGTACTTC. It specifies CATSDPGQGRETQYF.

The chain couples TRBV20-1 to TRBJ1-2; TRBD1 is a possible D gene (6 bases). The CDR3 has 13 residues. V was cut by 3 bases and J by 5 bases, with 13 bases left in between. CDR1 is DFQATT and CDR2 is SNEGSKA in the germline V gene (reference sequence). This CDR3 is CSASRDIGYGYTF. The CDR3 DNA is TGCAGTGCTAGCCGGGACATCGGATATGGCTACACCTTC.

The CDR3 here is CASSLADTGIYEQYF. The CDR3 DNA sequence: TGTGCCAGCAGCTTGGCGGACACGGGGATATACGAGCAGTACTTC. The J gene is TRBJ2-7, the V gene TRBV7-8; D might be TRBD1 or TRBD2, each matching 5 bases. CDR1 and CDR2 (germline): SGHVS, FQNEAQ. The CDR3 runs to 15 residues. Trimming cost V 3 bases and J 4 bases, with 16 bases left between them.

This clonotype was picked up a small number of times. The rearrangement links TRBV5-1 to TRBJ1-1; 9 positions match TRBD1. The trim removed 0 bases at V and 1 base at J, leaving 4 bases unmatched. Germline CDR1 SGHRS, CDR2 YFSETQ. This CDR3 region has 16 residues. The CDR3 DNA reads TGCGCCAGCAGCTTGGGGACAGGGGATGGGAACACTGAAGCTTTCTTT. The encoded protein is CASSLGTGDGNTEAFF.

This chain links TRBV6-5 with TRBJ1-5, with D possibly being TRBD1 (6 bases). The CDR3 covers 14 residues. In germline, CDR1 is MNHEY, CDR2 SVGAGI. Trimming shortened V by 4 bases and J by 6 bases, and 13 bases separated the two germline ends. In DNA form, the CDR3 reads TGTGCCAGCAGTTCCCTCAGGGGTGGTCAGCCCCAGCATTTT. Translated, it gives CASSSLRGGQPQHF.

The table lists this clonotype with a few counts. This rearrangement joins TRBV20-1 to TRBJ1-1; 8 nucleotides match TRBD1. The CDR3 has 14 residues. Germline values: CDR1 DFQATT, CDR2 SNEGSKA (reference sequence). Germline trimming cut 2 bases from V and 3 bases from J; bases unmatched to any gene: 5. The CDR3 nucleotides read TGCAGTGCTAGACGGACAGGGCGGGACACTGAAGCTTTCTTT. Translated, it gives CSARRTGRDTEAFF.

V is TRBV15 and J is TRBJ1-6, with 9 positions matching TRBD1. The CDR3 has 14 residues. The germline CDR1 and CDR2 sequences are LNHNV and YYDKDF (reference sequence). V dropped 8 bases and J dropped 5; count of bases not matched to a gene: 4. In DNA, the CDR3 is TGTGCCACCGATGGGACAGGGAATAATTCACCCCTCCACTTT. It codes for CATDGTGNNSPLHF.

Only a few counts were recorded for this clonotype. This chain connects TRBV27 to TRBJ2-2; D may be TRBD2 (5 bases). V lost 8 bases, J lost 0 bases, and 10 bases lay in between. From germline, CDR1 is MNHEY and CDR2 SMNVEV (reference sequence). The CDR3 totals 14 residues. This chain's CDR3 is CASRGGSNTGELFF. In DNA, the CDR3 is TGTGCCAGCCGTGGCGGGTCGAACACCGGGGAGCTGTTTTTT.

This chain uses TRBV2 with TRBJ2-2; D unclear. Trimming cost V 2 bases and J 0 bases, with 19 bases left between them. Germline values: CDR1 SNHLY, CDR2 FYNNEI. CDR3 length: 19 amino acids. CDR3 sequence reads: CASSEMGSLVPTNTGELFF. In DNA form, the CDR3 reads TGTGCCAGCAGTGAAATGGGCAGTTTAGTCCCCACGAACACCGGGGAGCTGTTTTTT.

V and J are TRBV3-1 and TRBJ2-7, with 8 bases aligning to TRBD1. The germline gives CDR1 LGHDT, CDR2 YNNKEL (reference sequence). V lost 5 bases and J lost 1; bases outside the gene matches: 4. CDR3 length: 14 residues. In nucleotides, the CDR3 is TGTGCCAGCAGCTTGGACAGGGAATCCTACGAGCAGTACTTC. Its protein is CASSLDRESYEQYF.

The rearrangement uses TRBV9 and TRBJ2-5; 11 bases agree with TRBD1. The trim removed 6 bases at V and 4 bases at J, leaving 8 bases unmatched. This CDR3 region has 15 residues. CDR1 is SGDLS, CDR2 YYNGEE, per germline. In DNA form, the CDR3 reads TGTGCCAGCACCCTGGGACAGGGGGGAGTAGAGACCCAGTACTTC. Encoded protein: CASTLGQGGVETQYF.